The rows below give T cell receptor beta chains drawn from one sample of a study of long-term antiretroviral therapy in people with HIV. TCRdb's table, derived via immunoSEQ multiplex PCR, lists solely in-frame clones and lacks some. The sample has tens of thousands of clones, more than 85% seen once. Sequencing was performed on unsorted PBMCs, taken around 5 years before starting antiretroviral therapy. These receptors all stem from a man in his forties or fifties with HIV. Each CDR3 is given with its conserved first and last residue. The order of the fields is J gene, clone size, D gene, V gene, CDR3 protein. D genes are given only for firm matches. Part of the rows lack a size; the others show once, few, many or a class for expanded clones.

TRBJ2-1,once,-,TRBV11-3,CASSFQAPYNEQFF
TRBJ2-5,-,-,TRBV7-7,CASSFGTPGAQYF
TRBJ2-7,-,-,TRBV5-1,CASGLSAGHSLYEQYF
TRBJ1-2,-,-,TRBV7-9,CASSRSGDVYSSYTF
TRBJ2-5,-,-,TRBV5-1,CASSLAAGTVETQYF
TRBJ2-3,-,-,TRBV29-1,CSVEGHIEIAGTDTQYF
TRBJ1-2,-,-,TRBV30,CAWKRFAGRNGYTF
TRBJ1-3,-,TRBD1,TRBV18,CASSRDRGHQDGNTIYF
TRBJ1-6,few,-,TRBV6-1,CASSDHTLSPHF
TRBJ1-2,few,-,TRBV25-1,CASSEDPTVNGYTF
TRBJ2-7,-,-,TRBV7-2,CASSPSTSFSYEQYF
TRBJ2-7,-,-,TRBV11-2,CASSLDTEIGEQYF
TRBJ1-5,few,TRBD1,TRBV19,CASSPPTGDNQPQHF
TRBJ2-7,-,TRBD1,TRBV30,CAWSSTGQRPYEQYF
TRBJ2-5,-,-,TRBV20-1,CSASMSETQYF
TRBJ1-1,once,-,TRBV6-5,CASSYSLGAGNTEAFF
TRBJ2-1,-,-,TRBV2,CASSEDLGGTGNEQFF
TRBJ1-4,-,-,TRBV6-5,CASSYFATGRGEKLFF
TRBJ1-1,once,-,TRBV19,CASSLQFVGGGLWSTEAFF
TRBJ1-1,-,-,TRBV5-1,CASSPWFLKVVNTEAFF
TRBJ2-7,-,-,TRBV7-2,CASSLSPVGDSYEQYF
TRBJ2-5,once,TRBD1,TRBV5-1,CASSDQPGGSPQETQYF
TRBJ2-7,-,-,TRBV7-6,CASSPPGRDEQYF
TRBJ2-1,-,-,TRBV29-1,CSVAPGVYNEQFF
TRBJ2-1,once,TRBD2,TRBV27,CASSFGGSRYNEQFF
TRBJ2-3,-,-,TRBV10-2,CASSDRTVTDTQYF
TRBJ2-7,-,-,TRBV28,CASRYYAGVPPYEQYF
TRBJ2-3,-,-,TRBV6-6,CASSTQGRTDTQYF
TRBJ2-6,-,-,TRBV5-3,CARSLGGRERSGANVLTF
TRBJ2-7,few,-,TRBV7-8,CAAGQPYEQYF
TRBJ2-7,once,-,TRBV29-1,CSVGAESSYEQYF
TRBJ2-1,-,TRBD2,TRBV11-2,CASTYGTSGDLYNEQFF
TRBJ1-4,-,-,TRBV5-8,CASDLGAGKLFF
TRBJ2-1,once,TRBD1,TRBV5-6,CASSLGAGGKFF
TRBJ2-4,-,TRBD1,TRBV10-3,CAIRGQGGLGIQYF
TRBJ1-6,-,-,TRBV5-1,CASSFLATPNWALHF
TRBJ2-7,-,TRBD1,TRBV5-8,CASSVGPGQGAEYEQYF